This entry concerns a single TCR beta chain. No antigen is known for it. The length of the CDR3 is 15 residues. J lost 5 bases, V lost 11 bases, and 16 bases had no gene match. The germline V gene encodes CDR1 MNHNS and CDR2 SASEGT. The assay was immunoSEQ multiplex PCR, and TCRdb's table has in-frame clones only and misses some. The data contain about 71,000 clones, approximately 94% of them singletons. This entry comes from a study of cytomegalovirus exposure and HLA in healthy donors. Findings and limits, study-wide: According to a subsequent analysis, TCR clusters identified in the first cohort showed a tendency to co-occur across the approximately 130 validation repertoires. Cytomegalovirus status was reportedly diagnosed by the classifier with high specificity and sensitivity.

The receptor comes from a young woman in good health and CMV-seronegative. V is TRBV6-1 and J is TRBJ2-7, with TRBD1 matching over 9 bases. Sequenced sample: PBMCs. CDR3 region: CAGGDREGSLDEQYF. CDR3 coding DNA: TGTGCCGGGGGGGACAGGGAGGGATCTCTGGACGAGCAGTACTTC.